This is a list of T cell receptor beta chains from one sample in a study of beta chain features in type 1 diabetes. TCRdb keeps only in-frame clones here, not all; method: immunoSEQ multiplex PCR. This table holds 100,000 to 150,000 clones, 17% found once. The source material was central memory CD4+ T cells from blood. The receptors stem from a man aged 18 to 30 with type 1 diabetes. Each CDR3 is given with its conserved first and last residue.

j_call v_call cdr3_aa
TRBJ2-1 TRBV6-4 CASSDSAGSYNEQFF
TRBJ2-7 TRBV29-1 CSVARRVAGAFSYEQYF
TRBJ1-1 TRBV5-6 CASSLVGGENTEAFF
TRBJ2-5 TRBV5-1 CASSLRTGRGETQYF
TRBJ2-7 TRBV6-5 CASSYRVYYEQYF
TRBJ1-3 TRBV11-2 CASSSGQAPRNTIYF
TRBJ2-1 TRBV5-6 CASSLEGVGYNEQFF
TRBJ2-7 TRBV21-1 CASSMSRKTSGRSSAPPYEQYF
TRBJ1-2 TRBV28 CASSLYARGYGYTF
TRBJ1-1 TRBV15 CATSPQMNTEAFF
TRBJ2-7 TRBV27 CASSPWTESYEQYF
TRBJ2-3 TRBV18 CASSPSLTDTQYF
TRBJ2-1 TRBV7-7 CASSLERTNNEQFF
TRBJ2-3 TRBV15 CATSRARAGGSTDTQYF
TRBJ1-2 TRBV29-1 CSVEDPTPNYGYTF
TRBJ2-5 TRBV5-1 CASSPGLAGGLNGTQYF
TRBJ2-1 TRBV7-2 CASLGALTLYNEQFF
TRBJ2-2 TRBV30 CAWSNSNTGELFF
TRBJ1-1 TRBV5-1 CASSLIRDTNTEAFF
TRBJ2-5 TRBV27 CASSSAGGLETQYF
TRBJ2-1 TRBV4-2 CASSQDRQSYNEQFF
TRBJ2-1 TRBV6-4 CASSTGEGRNEQFF
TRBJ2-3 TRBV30 CAWSSMGMRTDTQYF
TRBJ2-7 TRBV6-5 CASSYGQSTYEQYF
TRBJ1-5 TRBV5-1 CASSAQGAEGNQPQHF
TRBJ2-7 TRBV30 CAWRVWRGIYSYEQYF
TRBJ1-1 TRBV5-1 CASSEAGGMNTEAFF